A selection of T cell receptor beta chains follows, all from one sample in a study of human T cells and chemical hapten exposure. MiXCR, applied by TCRdb to the RACE reads, yields one record per CDR3 protein. The top ten clones hold about 8.7% of a sample with approximately 320,000 distinct CDR3 sequences, about 5% of them seen once. The input for sequencing was whole blood, taken in connection with sensitization to the hapten diphenylcyclopropenone (DPC). These receptors were collected from a woman younger than 30 with alopecia areata. Some clones in this sample may be carry-over from other donors' samples. The CDR3 runs from the conserved cysteine through the conserved F or W. D genes are given only for firm matches. Rows give clone size only sometimes, using once, few, many, or a class for an expanded clone.

>TRBV29-1|few|NA|TRBJ2-5
TGCAGCGCGTCCGGGCAAGAAGAGACCCAGTACTTC
CSASGQEETQYF
>TRBV2|few|TRBD1|TRBJ1-5
TGTGCCAGCAGTACGGACAGGAGGAATCAGCCCCAGCATTTT
CASSTDRRNQPQHF
>TRBV5-1|many|NA|TRBJ1-4
TGCGCCAGCAGCGATAGGACGGATGAAAAACTGTTTTTT
CASSDRTDEKLFF
>TRBV3-1|NA|NA|TRBJ1-1
TGTGCCAGCAGCCAAGCAACATCTGAAGCTTTCTTT
CASSQATSEAFF
>TRBV18|NA|TRBD2|TRBJ2-7
TGTGCCAGCTCACCACCGGGAGCGGGGGGCCCCTACGAGCAGTACTTC
CASSPPGAGGPYEQYF
>TRBV7-9|NA|NA|TRBJ2-5
TGTGCCAGCAGCTCGAAGCACACGGAAAGAGACCCAGTTGTAGGGGAAGAGACCCAGTACTTC
CASSSKHTERDPVVGEETQYF
>TRBV6-4|many|NA|TRBJ2-2
TGTGCCAGCAGTGACATAGGGACAACCAACACCGGGGAGCTGTTTTTT
CASSDIGTTNTGELFF
>TRBV5-1|few|NA|TRBJ1-1
TGCGCCAGCAGCCGTCGGGAGGGGCTCGAAGCTTTCTTT
CASSRREGLEAFF
>TRBV24-1|NA|NA|TRBJ1-3
TGTGCCACCAGTGACCCTACAGGAGCTGGAAACACCATATATTTT
CATSDPTGAGNTIYF
>TRBV20-1|many|TRBD2|TRBJ2-3
TGCAGTGCTAGAGATATAGCGGGGCTAGCGGCCCTTGTAGATACGCAGTATTTT
CSARDIAGLAALVDTQYF
>TRBV7-9|NA|TRBD2|TRBJ2-1
TGTGCCAGCAGCCTGGGAGGGACTAGCCTTAATGAGCAGTTCTTC
CASSLGGTSLNEQFF
>TRBV20-1|NA|NA|TRBJ1-5
TGCAGTGCTAGCCAGGGAAGGGAGTATCAGCCCCAGCATTTT
CSASQGREYQPQHF
>TRBV10-3|many|TRBD1|TRBJ2-3
TGTGCCATCAGTGATTGGGACAGGGGGACAGATACGCAGTATTTT
CAISDWDRGTDTQYF
>TRBV18|many|NA|TRBJ1-5
TGTGCCAGCTCACCAGGAAGGAATCAGCCCCAGCATTTT
CASSPGRNQPQHF
>TRBV12-3/TRBV12-4|few|NA|TRBJ2-2
TGTGCCAGCAGGTTGCGACACAGTTTGACCGGGGAGCTGTTTTTT
CASRLRHSLTGELFF
>TRBV4-3|many|TRBD1|TRBJ2-4
TGCGCCAGCAGCCAAGAGGGACAGAGTGTGGGCATTCAGTACTTC
CASSQEGQSVGIQYF
>TRBV29-1|many|TRBD1|TRBJ1-1
TGCAGCGTTGAATACAGGGGCACTGAAGCTTTCTTT
CSVEYRGTEAFF
>TRBV5-6|many|TRBD1|TRBJ1-4
TGTGCCAGCAGCTCCGGGACAGGGCAGGGAAAACTGTTTTTT
CASSSGTGQGKLFF
>TRBV4-2|many|NA|TRBJ2-6
TGTGCCAGCAGCCCATATGAGGACTTCTCTGGGGCCAACGTCCTGACTTTC
CASSPYEDFSGANVLTF
>TRBV29-1|many|NA|TRBJ1-1
TGCAGCGTTGTCGGTTCGCAGGCCCACACTGAAGCTTTCTTT
CSVVGSQAHTEAFF
>TRBV12-3/TRBV12-4|NA|NA|TRBJ1-5
TGTGCCAGCAGTCGACAGCCCAATCAGCCCCAGCATTTT
CASSRQPNQPQHF
>TRBV7-2|few|NA|TRBJ2-3
TGTGCCAGCAGCTTAGCCCGGGGGCCGGGGGATACGCAGTATTTT
CASSLARGPGDTQYF
>TRBV6-2/TRBV6-3|NA|TRBD1|TRBJ1-1
TGTGCCAGCACCAAAGCACAGGGGGCCGGCACTGAAGCTTTCTTT
CASTKAQGAGTEAFF
>TRBV6-2/TRBV6-3|many|TRBD1|TRBJ1-1
TGTGCCAGCTCGACAGGGGACTACACTGAAGCTTTCTTT
CASSTGDYTEAFF
>TRBV5-1|many|TRBD1|TRBJ1-1
TGCGCCAGCAGCCCCATTACAGGGGAAGGTGAAGCTTTCTTT
CASSPITGEGEAFF
>TRBV20-1|many|NA|TRBJ1-1
TGCAGTGCTAAAGGCGGGATGGGGTCCACTGAAGCTTTCTTT
CSAKGGMGSTEAFF
>TRBV29-1|many|NA|TRBJ2-6
TGCAGCGCGACAGGTACTGGGGCCAACGTCCTGACTTTC
CSATGTGANVLTF
>TRBV18|few|NA|TRBJ2-7
TGTGCCAGCACACCCAGGGAGCGGTACGAGCAGTACTTC
CASTPRERYEQYF
>TRBV11-2|NA|TRBD1|TRBJ1-2
TGTGCCAGCAGCTTAGATCCGGGGACAGGGGCTAACTATGGCTACACCTTC
CASSLDPGTGANYGYTF
>TRBV7-9|few|NA|TRBJ1-3
TGTGCCAGCAGCTTAGAGCTATCTGGAAACACCATATATTTT
CASSLELSGNTIYF
>TRBV12-3/TRBV12-4|many|TRBD1|TRBJ2-6
TGTGCCAGCACCGAGCCTCCGGGACAGGGAAGTGGGGCCAACGTCCTGACTTTC
CASTEPPGQGSGANVLTF
>TRBV9|few|NA|TRBJ2-2
TGTGCCAGCAGCGCGGGACATAACACCGGGGAGCTGTTTTTT
CASSAGHNTGELFF
>TRBV18|many|NA|TRBJ2-1
TGTGCCAGCTCACCCGTCCCGCAGTCTTTTCAGTTCTTC
CASSPVPQSFQFF
>TRBV6-6|few|NA|TRBJ2-3
TGTGCCAGCAGTTACTCTAACCCAGATACGCAGTATTTT
CASSYSNPDTQYF
>TRBV12-3/TRBV12-4|many|NA|TRBJ2-2
TGTGCCAGCAGAACTACGGGGGTAAACACCGGGGAGCTGTTTTTT
CASRTTGVNTGELFF
>TRBV4-3|many|NA|TRBJ2-2
TGCGCCAGCAGCCAAGATCGAATGGTAGTACTGAACACCGGGGAGCTGTTTTTT
CASSQDRMVVLNTGELFF
>TRBV5-1|few|NA|TRBJ1-5
TGCGCCAGCAGCTTGGACGGACAGTTCAATCAGCCCCAGCATTTT
CASSLDGQFNQPQHF
>TRBV28|many|TRBD1|TRBJ1-5
TGTGCCAGCAGCCCGGACAGGGGAGGAAGCAATCAGCCCCAGCATTTT
CASSPDRGGSNQPQHF
>TRBV14|NA|NA|TRBJ1-2
TGTGCCAGCAGCCAAGTACAGGGAATCGTGGGCTACACCTTC
CASSQVQGIVGYTF
>TRBV7-9|NA|NA|TRBJ2-1
TGTGCCAGCATCCGGAGCGGGTACAATGAGCAGTTCTTC
CASIRSGYNEQFF
>TRBV3-1|NA|NA|TRBJ1-2
TGTGCCAGCAGCCAAGCAGGAGGGAACGGGGGCTACACCTTC
CASSQAGGNGGYTF